The following is a T cell receptor beta chain sequence with its context. Its antigen is not known. Per donor, one heparinised blood draw averaged around 120 mL. This entry belongs to a study of beta chain features in type 1 diabetes. Trimming took off 2 bases at V and 2 bases at J, with 10 bases between the two ends. Germline CDR1 reads MDHEN; CDR2 reads SYDVKM. The CDR3 extends over 14 amino acids. Study outcomes and limitations: PCR might show a preference for shorter templates, equally across patients and controls. Within each of all four CD4+ subsets, Type 1 diabetes patients had TCRB CDR3s that were moderately but significantly shorter. TCRB rearrangement may or may not be influenced by HLA type; here this remained unresolved.

Reverse transcription of all isolated RNA meant that expressed TCRB transcripts were sequenced. The table came from immunoSEQ multiplex PCR; TCRdb's copy has only in-frame clones and leaves some out. Of about 650,000 clones detected, 9.5% to 15% appear once; the ten largest clones hold 0.095% to 0.15%. Sequencing was performed on naive CD4+ T cells from blood. This sequence was found in a man aged 25-45 years with type 1 diabetes. The V call is TRBV28, the J call TRBJ2-7, with D unresolved. CDR3 bases: TGTGCCAGCAGTTTAGCGGCGTCCACCTACGAGCAGTACTTC. Amino acid sequence: CASSLAASTYEQYF.